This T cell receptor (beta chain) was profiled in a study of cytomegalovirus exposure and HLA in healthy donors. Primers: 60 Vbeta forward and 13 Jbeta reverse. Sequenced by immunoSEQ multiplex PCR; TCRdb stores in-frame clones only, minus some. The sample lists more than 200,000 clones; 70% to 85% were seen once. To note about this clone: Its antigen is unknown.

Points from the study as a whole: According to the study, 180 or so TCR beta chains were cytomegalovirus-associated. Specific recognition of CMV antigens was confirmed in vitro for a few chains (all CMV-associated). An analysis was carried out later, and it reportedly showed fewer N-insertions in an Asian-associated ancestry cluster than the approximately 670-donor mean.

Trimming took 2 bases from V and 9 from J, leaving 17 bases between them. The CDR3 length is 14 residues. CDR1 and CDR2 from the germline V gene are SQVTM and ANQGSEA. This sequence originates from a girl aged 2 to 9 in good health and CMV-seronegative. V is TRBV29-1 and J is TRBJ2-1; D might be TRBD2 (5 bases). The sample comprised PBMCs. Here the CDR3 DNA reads TGCAGCGTTGAATCTTCGGCTAGCTCATTTGAGCAGTTCTTC. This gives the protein CSVESSASSFEQFF.